This T cell receptor (beta chain) was identified in a study of cytomegalovirus exposure and HLA in healthy donors. Comments on this clone: Its antigen is unknown.

Study-wide results and limits: Diagnosis of cytomegalovirus status made by the classifier reportedly showed high specificity and sensitivity.

The PCR contained 60 Vbeta and 13 Jbeta primers. TCRdb keeps only in-frame clones here, not all; method: immunoSEQ multiplex PCR. Among 150,000 to 200,000 clones listed, around 85% were seen once. After removal of 4 bases from V and 7 bases from J, the junction contained 11 bases not matched to a gene. Germline V lookup: CDR1 WSHSY, CDR2 SAAADI. The length of the CDR3 is 16 residues. The TCR was taken from a man between 18 and 35 years old in good health and CMV-seropositive. Sequenced input: PBMCs. This chain links TRBV10-2 with TRBJ2-5; 11 nucleotides agree with TRBD2. The CDR3 nucleotides are TGCGCCAGCAGTGGGCTAGCGGGGGGCCCTTTAGGGACCCAGTACTTC. It yields the protein CASSGLAGGPLGTQYF.